Listed here is a single T cell receptor beta chain. Its antigen is undetermined. The study team obtained lesional scalp punch biopsies and peripheral blood from alopecia areata patients. Both CD4+ and CD8+ T cells were separated by sorting PBMCs. CDR3 length equals 14 residues. Germline V gene sequence: CDR1 GTSNPN, CDR2 SVGIG (reference sequence). V was trimmed by 3 bases and J by 5 bases, leaving 16 bases between them. The sample is drawn from a study of CD8+ T cells in alopecia areata. The overall study: The protocol delivered tofacitinib for 6 to 18 months, then withdrew it for 6 months.

The authors extracted RNA and reverse transcribed it into cDNA as the sequencing template. The repertoire was sequenced with immunoSEQ multiplex PCR; TCRdb's copy has only in-frame clones and lacks some. This table holds roughly 140,000 clones, 51% found once. Study-wide findings and caveats: There were also resident alphabeta T cells of normal skin sequenced in scalp samples.

The TCR sequence derives from a human donor with alopecia areata. The V call is TRBV30, the J call TRBJ1-1; D possibly corresponds to TRBD1 (6 bases). The input for sequencing was CD4+ T cells sorted from blood, taken at week 0. CDR3 amino acids: CAWRAQGRGTEAFF. DNA of the CDR3: TGTGCCTGGAGAGCCCAGGGCAGGGGTACTGAAGCTTTCTTT.